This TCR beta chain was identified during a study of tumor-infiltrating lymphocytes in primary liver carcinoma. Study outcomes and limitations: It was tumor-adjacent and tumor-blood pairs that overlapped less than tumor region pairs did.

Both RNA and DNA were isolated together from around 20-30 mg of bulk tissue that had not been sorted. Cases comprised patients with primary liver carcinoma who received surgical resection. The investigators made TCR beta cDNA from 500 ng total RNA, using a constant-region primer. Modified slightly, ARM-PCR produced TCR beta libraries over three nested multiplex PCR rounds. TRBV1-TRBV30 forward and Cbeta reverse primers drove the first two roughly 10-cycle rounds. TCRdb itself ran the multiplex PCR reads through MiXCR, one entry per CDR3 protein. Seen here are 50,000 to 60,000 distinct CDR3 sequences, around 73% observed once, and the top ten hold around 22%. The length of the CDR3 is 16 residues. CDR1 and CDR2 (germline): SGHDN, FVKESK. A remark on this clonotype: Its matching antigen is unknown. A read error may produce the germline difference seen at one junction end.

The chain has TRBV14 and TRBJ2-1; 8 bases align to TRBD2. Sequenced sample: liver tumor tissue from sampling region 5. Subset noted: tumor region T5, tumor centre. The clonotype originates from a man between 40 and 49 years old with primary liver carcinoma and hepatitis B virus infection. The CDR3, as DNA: TGTGCCAGCAATACCGTAGCGGGATGGGTAAACAATGGGCAGTTCTTC. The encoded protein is CASNTVAGWVNNGQFF.